This record looks at one T cell receptor beta chain sequence and its context. The data belong to a study of blood T cell repertoires in COVID-19. Overall study: There were acute and convalescent COVID-19 samples, and they came from the United States, Italy and Spain.

TCRdb keeps only in-frame clones here, not all; method: immunoSEQ multiplex PCR. Among 75,000 to 100,000 clones listed, about 80% were seen once. Germline assignment: CDR1 MDHEN and CDR2 SYDVKM. Trimming removed 3 bases from V and 3 bases from J; junction bases left unmatched: 6. The CDR3 extends over 15 amino acids. The TCR comes from a man in his 70s with acute or convalescent COVID-19. The rearrangement joins TRBV28 to TRBJ2-7; 9 bases are a match to TRBD1. The specimen sequenced was peripheral blood. The CDR3 here is CASSFSGTGRYEQYF. In DNA form, the CDR3 reads TGTGCCAGCAGTTTCTCCGGGACAGGGCGCTACGAGCAGTACTTC.